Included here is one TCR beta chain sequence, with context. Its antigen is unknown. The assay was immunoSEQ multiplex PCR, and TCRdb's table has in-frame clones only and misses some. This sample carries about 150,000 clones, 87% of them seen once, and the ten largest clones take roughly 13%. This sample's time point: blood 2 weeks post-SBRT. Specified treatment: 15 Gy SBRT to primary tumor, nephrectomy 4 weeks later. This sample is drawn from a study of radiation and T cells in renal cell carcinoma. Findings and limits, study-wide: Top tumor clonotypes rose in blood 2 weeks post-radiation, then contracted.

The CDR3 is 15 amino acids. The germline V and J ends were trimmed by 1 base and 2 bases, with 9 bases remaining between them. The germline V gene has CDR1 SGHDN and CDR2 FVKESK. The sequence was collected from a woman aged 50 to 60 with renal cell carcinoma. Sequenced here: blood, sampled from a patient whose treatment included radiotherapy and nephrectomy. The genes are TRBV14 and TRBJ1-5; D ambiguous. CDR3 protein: CASSQGGFGNQPQHF. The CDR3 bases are TGTGCCAGCAGCCAAGGAGGATTCGGCAATCAGCCCCAGCATTTT.